Sequencing of this T cell receptor (beta chain) was carried out in a study of beta chain features in type 1 diabetes. Study information: Investigators examined some 100 million sorted cells across all samples.

This clone was found a few times. Its antigen is still unknown. Trimming left V 3 bases short and J 0 bases short, with 9 bases between. From germline, CDR1 is MGHDK and CDR2 SYGVNS. The CDR3 has 15 amino acids. The study reverse transcribed the entire isolated RNA, so it sequenced expressed TCRB transcripts. Method: immunoSEQ multiplex PCR; TCRdb's copy keeps in-frame clones and lacks some. The repertoire consists of 500,000 to 700,000 clones, with around a sixth occurring once and the leading ten covering more than 0.08%. Findings and caveats of the study: Within patients, naive, central memory and Treg TCRB repertoires seemed more similar than within healthy donors. VDJ junctions from type 1 diabetes patients carried fewer insertions and larger deletions. TCRB CDR3 length was moderately but significantly reduced in all four CD4+ subsets of Type 1 diabetes patients.

Sequenced material: naive CD4+ T cells from blood. The chain couples TRBV25-1 to TRBJ1-3; maybe TRBD1 (5 bases). The receptor was isolated from a man aged 18 to 30 in good health. The CDR3, as DNA: TGTGCCAGCAGTGACCCAAGGGGCTCTGGAAACACCATATATTTT. Translation: CASSDPRGSGNTIYF.